One and the same sample provided the 9 T cell receptor beta chains below, sequenced in a study of blood T cell repertoires in COVID-19. Data came from immunoSEQ multiplex PCR; TCRdb stores just in-frame clones and leaves some out. The sample yields about 120,000 clones, 88% seen once. The sample consisted of peripheral blood. Every receptor here comes from a woman aged 50 to 60 with acute or convalescent COVID-19.

This clone has a single count. The chain recombines TRBV28 with TRBJ2-3; 12 positions agree with TRBD1. CDR1 MDHEN and CDR2 SYDVKM come from the germline V gene. Trimming removed 7 bases from V and 7 bases from J; junction bases left unmatched: 6. The CDR3 is 14 amino acids. The CDR3 sequence is CASTGTGGENTQYF. As DNA, the CDR3 is TGTGCCAGCACCGGGACAGGGGGCGAAAATACGCAGTATTTT.

The chain uses TRBV7-9 and TRBJ2-7, with TRBD2 identical over 7 bases. The CDR3 consists of 14 residues. Germline CDR1 and CDR2: SEHNR and FQNEAQ (reference sequence). The ends lost 3 bases at V and 4 bases at J; junction bases unmatched: 6. CDR3 residues: CASSLASGGYEQYF. The CDR3 DNA follows: TGTGCCAGCAGCTTGGCTAGCGGAGGTTACGAGCAGTACTTC.

This chain joins TRBV7-9 and TRBJ2-7; 8 positions match TRBD2. CDR1 SEHNR and CDR2 FQNEAQ come from the germline V gene (reference sequence). Germline trimming cut 7 bases from V and 3 bases from J; bases unmatched to any gene: 17. The length of the CDR3 is 17 residues. The CDR3 DNA follows: TGTGCCAGCACCCCGGGGGGGGGCGACGGGGGAGGCTACGAGCAGTACTTC. It codes for CASTPGGGDGGGYEQYF.

The rearrangement uses TRBV19 and TRBJ2-5, with 7 nucleotides matching TRBD1. V gave up 3 bases and J gave up 4 bases; unmatched junction bases: 5. CDR3 size: 14 residues. Germline CDR1 is LNHDA and CDR2 is SQIVND (reference sequence). DNA for the CDR3: TGTGCCAGTAGTATGGGGCAGGGGGTAGAGACCCAGTACTTC. Protein sequence: CASSMGQGVETQYF.

V usage is TRBV14 and J usage is TRBJ1-1; no clear D gene. V lost 4 bases and J lost 6, with 12 bases in between. The CDR3 is made up of 13 amino acids. CDR1 is SGHDN and CDR2 is FVKESK in the germline V gene. The CDR3 bases are TGTGCCAGCAGCCGTCAGATCGGGGCTGAAGCTTTCTTT. Protein product: CASSRQIGAEAFF.

As DNA, the CDR3 is TGTGCCAGTAGGGGGGCGTTCGGCACTGAAGCTTTCTTT. Translation: CASRGAFGTEAFF. This chain connects TRBV19 to TRBJ1-1, with a tentative D call TRBD1 (6 bases). V was cut by 6 bases and J by 4 bases, with 12 bases left in between. The CDR3 is 13 amino acids. CDR1 is LNHDA and CDR2 is SQIVND in the germline V gene (reference sequence).

The V gene is TRBV30, the J gene TRBJ2-5; possible D gene TRBD1, 6 bases. The CDR3 loop spans 15 amino acids. Germline-derived CDR1 and CDR2 are GTSNPN and SVGIG (reference sequence). The V and J ends lost 2 bases and 3 bases respectively, with 16 bases between them. The DNA of the CDR3 is TGTGCCTGGAGTCGATACTCAGGGGCCGAAGAGACCCAGTACTTC. This encodes CAWSRYSGAEETQYF.

The sample holds a few counts of this clone. The rearrangement joins TRBV6-5 to TRBJ1-6; 7 positions match TRBD1. V shed 7 bases, J shed 7 bases, and the junction held 7 bases outside the gene matches. The CDR3 spans 14 residues. CDR1 and CDR2 from the germline V gene are MNHEY and SVGAGI. This CDR3 is CASKQTGWNSPLHF. CDR3 in DNA: TGTGCCAGCAAACAGACAGGGTGGAATTCACCCCTCCACTTT.

The chain carries TRBV19 and TRBJ2-3; TRBD2 is a possible D gene (5 bases). Germline CDR1 LNHDA, CDR2 SQIVND (reference sequence). V lost 3 bases, J lost 2 bases, and 12 bases lay in between. The CDR3 has 15 amino acids. For the CDR3, the DNA is TGTGCCAGTAGTATGGGAGATGGTTACACAGATACGCAGTATTTT. Translating gives CASSMGDGYTDTQYF.